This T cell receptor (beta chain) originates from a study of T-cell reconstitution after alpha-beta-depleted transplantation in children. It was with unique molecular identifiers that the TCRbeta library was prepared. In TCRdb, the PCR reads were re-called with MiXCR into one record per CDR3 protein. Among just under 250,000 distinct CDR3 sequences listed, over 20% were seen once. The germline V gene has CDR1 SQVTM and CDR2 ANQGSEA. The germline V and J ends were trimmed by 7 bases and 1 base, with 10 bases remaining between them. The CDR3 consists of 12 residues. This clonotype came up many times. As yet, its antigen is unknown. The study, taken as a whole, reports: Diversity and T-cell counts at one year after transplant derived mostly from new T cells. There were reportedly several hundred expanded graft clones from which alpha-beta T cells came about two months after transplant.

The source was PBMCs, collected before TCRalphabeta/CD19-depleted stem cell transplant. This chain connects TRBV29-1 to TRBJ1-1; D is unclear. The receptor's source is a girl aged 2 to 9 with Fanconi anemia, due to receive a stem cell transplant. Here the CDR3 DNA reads TGCAGCGGAACCAGGCGGAACACTGAAGCTTTCTTT. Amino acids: CSGTRRNTEAFF.